The source of this T cell receptor (beta chain) is a study of blood T cell repertoires in COVID-19. The protocol was immunoSEQ multiplex PCR, while the TCRdb copy is restricted to in-frame clones and leaves out a portion. The data contain over 110,000 clones, approximately 79% of them seen just once; the ten biggest clones take up approximately 3.6%. The clonotype was recovered from a man between 60 and 75 years old with acute or convalescent COVID-19. Sequencing input: peripheral blood.

CDR3 region: CASSRDSQGQPQHF. CDR3 bases: TGTGCCAGCAGCCGGGACAGCCAAGGGCAGCCCCAGCATTTT. This chain uses TRBV7-2 with TRBJ1-5, with TRBD1 identical over 7 bases. Germline lookup yields CDR1 SGHTA and CDR2 FQGNSA. V trimming: 5 bases; J trimming: 7 bases; junction bases outside the gene matches: 8. CDR3 length: 14 amino acids.